These 23 T cell receptor beta chains were sequenced from one sample in a study of blood T cell repertoires in COVID-19. The protocol was immunoSEQ multiplex PCR, while the TCRdb copy is restricted to in-frame clones and leaves out a portion. This sample carries about 150,000 clones, 80% to 90% of them seen once, and the ten largest clones take about an eighth. Sample: peripheral blood. The receptors shown here come from a man aged 18 to 30 with COVID-19, enrolled during active disease.

CDR3 loop: CASSRTDSYEQYF. CDR3 nucleotide sequence: TGTGCCAGCAGCCGGACAGACTCCTACGAGCAGTACTTC. The chain uses TRBV13 and TRBJ2-7; D might be TRBD1 (6 bases). The V gene lost 5 bases and the J gene lost 0 bases, with 8 bases spanning the gap. This CDR3 is built from 13 residues. Germline V lookup: CDR1 PRHDT, CDR2 FYEKMQ (reference sequence).

This clone was seen once. V usage is TRBV27 and J usage is TRBJ2-3; D gene uncertain. The CDR3 loop spans 11 amino acids. From germline, CDR1 is MNHEY and CDR2 SMNVEV (reference sequence). Trimming took 3 bases from V and 6 from J, leaving 4 bases between them. The CDR3, as DNA: TGTGCCAGCAGTTTCGGGGATACGCAGTATTTT. This sequence encodes CASSFGDTQYF.

This sequence joins TRBV19 and TRBJ2-5, with 9 bases aligning to TRBD1. Trimming removed 6 bases from V and 4 bases from J; junction bases left unmatched: 9. This CDR3 is 15 amino acids long. Germline CDR1 reads LNHDA; CDR2 reads SQIVND (reference sequence). The CDR3 is CASSQPRQGGETQYF. The CDR3 nucleotides are TGTGCCAGTAGCCAACCCCGACAGGGGGGAGAGACCCAGTACTTC.

The chain recombines TRBV7-2 with TRBJ2-2; maybe TRBD2 (5 bases). CDR3 length equals 15 residues. Per germline, CDR1 SGHTA and CDR2 FQGNSA. V lost 3 bases to trimming and J lost 5 bases, with 13 bases between them. CDR3 in amino acids: CASSFGVVRTGELFF. The CDR3 nucleotides read TGTGCCAGCAGCTTCGGGGTAGTGCGTACCGGGGAGCTGTTTTTT.

The V gene is TRBV28, the J gene TRBJ1-5; perhaps TRBD1 as D (5 bases). This CDR3 is 15 amino acids long. V was clipped by 4 bases and J by 9 bases, with 19 bases between them. Per germline, CDR1 MDHEN and CDR2 SYDVKM. The CDR3 loop reads CASSSEGPLIRPQHF. The CDR3 nucleotides are TGTGCCAGCAGTTCGGAGGGACCCCTTATTAGGCCCCAGCATTTT.

The chain has TRBV28 and TRBJ2-1, with D possibly being TRBD1 (5 bases). The CDR3 is made up of 15 amino acids. Germline CDR1 MDHEN, CDR2 SYDVKM. Trimming left V 1 base short and J 4 bases short, with 11 bases between. CDR3 nucleotide sequence: TGTGCCAGCAGTTTATCCCGGACATTATACAATGAGCAGTTCTTC. Residues: CASSLSRTLYNEQFF.

The chain is built from TRBV2 and TRBJ2-7, with D tentatively TRBD1 (6 bases). Germline V gene sequence: CDR1 SNHLY, CDR2 FYNNEI. V lost 2 bases to trimming and J lost 3 bases, with 11 bases between them. This CDR3 is built from 14 residues. CDR3 residues: CASSEQGKFYEQYF. In DNA, the CDR3 is TGTGCCAGCAGTGAACAGGGGAAATTCTACGAGCAGTACTTC.

The rearrangement uses TRBV5-1 and TRBJ2-1; D ambiguous. V was clipped by 0 bases and J by 7 bases, with 8 bases between them. CDR1 is SGHRS and CDR2 is YFSETQ in the germline V gene. The CDR3 is 13 residues long. The CDR3 region has the DNA TGCGCCAGCAGCTTGGCCCCCTTAAATGAGCAGTTCTTC. This sequence encodes CASSLAPLNEQFF.

This chain joins TRBV11-2 and TRBJ2-5, with a tentative D call TRBD2 (5 bases). The CDR3 is 15 amino acids. Trimming pared 1 base from V and 5 bases from J, leaving 14 bases between. Germline loops: CDR1 SGHAT, CDR2 FQNNGV. This CDR3 is CASSLGRDRRETQYF. CDR3 in DNA: TGTGCCAGCAGCTTAGGAAGGGATAGGAGGGAGACCCAGTACTTC.

The J gene is TRBJ2-1, the V gene TRBV5-1; 10 positions match TRBD1. The CDR3 consists of 14 residues. V dropped 3 bases and J dropped 5; count of bases not matched to a gene: 2. CDR1 and CDR2 from the germline V gene are SGHRS and YFSETQ. As DNA, the CDR3 is TGCGCCAGCAGCTCCGGGACAGGGGACAATGAGCAGTTCTTC. Its protein product is CASSSGTGDNEQFF.

The rearrangement joins TRBV4-3 to TRBJ1-2; no reliable D call. CDR1 and CDR2 (germline): LGHNA, YSLEER. CDR3 length equals 14 residues. With 0 bases removed from V and 7 bases from J, the gap between germline ends came to 12 bases. This CDR3 is CASSQDRRVGGYTF. The DNA of the CDR3 is TGCGCCAGCAGCCAAGATAGGAGGGTTGGTGGCTACACCTTC.

The gene calls are TRBV18 and TRBJ2-1, with 10 bases aligning to TRBD1. CDR3 size: 17 residues. Germline CDR1 KGHSH, CDR2 LQKENI. The V and J ends lost 3 bases and 6 bases, in that order; junction bases with no gene match: 11. This chain's CDR3 is CASSPNTGTGASNEQFF. CDR3 coding DNA: TGTGCCAGCTCACCGAACACCGGGACAGGGGCCAGCAATGAGCAGTTCTTC.

This clone was counted a single time. This sequence joins TRBV11-2 and TRBJ2-7; D ambiguous. CDR3 length: 12 amino acids. The V gene's germline CDR1 is SGHAT and CDR2 FQNNGV. V lost 4 bases, J lost 5 bases, and 9 bases lay in between. The CDR3 loop reads CASSSRLDEQYF. DNA for the CDR3: TGTGCCAGCAGCTCCAGACTCGACGAGCAGTACTTC. The complete variable domain, with remaining parts taken from reference TRBV11-2 and TRBJ2-7, reads EAGVAQSPRYKIIEKRQSVAFWCNPISGHATLYWYQQILGQGPKLLIQFQNNGVVDDSQLPKDRFSAERLKGVDSTLKIQPAKLEDSAVYLCASSSRLDEQYFGPGTRLTVT.

The rearrangement uses TRBV13 and TRBJ2-3; D is unresolved. There are 16 residues in the CDR3. Per the germline V gene, CDR1 is PRHDT and CDR2 is FYEKMQ (reference sequence). Trimming shortened V by 2 bases and J by 0 bases, and 12 bases separated the two germline ends. This CDR3 reads CASSLRSRVSTDTQYF. The CDR3 DNA reads TGTGCCAGCAGCTTAAGGAGCCGGGTTAGCACAGATACGCAGTATTTT.

J is TRBJ2-2 and V is TRBV10-3; 7 positions agree with TRBD1. The CDR3 contains 14 residues. Per the germline V gene, CDR1 is ENHRY and CDR2 is SYGVKD. V dropped 4 bases and J dropped 1; count of bases not matched to a gene: 0. Written as DNA, the CDR3 is TGTGCCATCAGTGGACAGGGGAACACCGGGGAGCTGTTTTTT. This encodes CAISGQGNTGELFF.

This clone was found a few times. The V and J genes are TRBV28 and TRBJ2-3; 12 nucleotides line up with TRBD2. This CDR3 region has 16 residues. Germline CDR1 reads MDHEN; CDR2 reads SYDVKM. Unmatched junction bases numbered 8, after V lost 6 bases and J lost 4 bases. CDR3 in amino acids: CASRNIRLAGADTQYF. The CDR3, as DNA: TGTGCCAGCAGGAATATCCGACTAGCGGGGGCAGATACGCAGTATTTT.

The V call is TRBV24-1, the J call TRBJ2-2, with a weak D call TRBD1 (6 bases). Germline loops: CDR1 KGHDR, CDR2 SFDVKD. This CDR3 is 16 amino acids long. V was clipped by 3 bases and J by 1 base, with 11 bases between them. CDR3 amino acids: CATSDGQGRNTGELFF. CDR3 DNA sequence: TGTGCCACCAGTGATGGGCAGGGGAGGAACACCGGGGAGCTGTTTTTT.

This clone was observed a few times. CDR3: CATSRERAEAFF. In nucleotides, the CDR3 is TGTGCCACCAGCAGGGAGAGGGCTGAAGCTTTCTTT. The V and J genes are TRBV15 and TRBJ1-1; D is unclear. CDR3 length: 12 residues. Trimming took off 3 bases at V and 6 bases at J, with 8 bases between the two ends. Germline lookup yields CDR1 LNHNV and CDR2 YYDKDF (reference sequence).

DNA for the CDR3: TGTGCCAGCAGCCCGTTACGGGGCACAGATACGCAGTATTTT. The encoded protein is CASSPLRGTDTQYF. This rearrangement joins TRBV9 to TRBJ2-3; D ambiguous. Germline V gene data show CDR1 as SGDLS and CDR2 as YYNGEE. The CDR3 runs 14 residues. V was pared by 4 bases and J by 1 base, with 10 bases between.

The CDR3 here is CASSFPGQQLFF. CDR3 bases: TGTGCCAGCAGCTTCCCGGGACAGCAACTGTTCTTC. J is TRBJ2-1 and V is TRBV5-8, with TRBD1 identical over 7 bases. The J segment lost 15 bases and the V segment lost 2 bases, leaving 8 bases of the junction unmatched. The CDR3 consists of 12 residues. Germline V gives CDR1 SGHTS, CDR2 YDEGEE.

This clone occurred once. The rearrangement uses TRBV24-1 and TRBJ1-2; D is unresolved. This CDR3 has 11 residues. In germline, CDR1 is KGHDR, CDR2 SFDVKD. Trimming stripped 7 bases from V and 6 bases from J, with 8 bases between. CDR3 DNA: TGTGCCACCAGGTCCTTAAATGGCTACACCTTC. This sequence encodes CATRSLNGYTF.

This clone was recorded only once. The V gene is TRBV7-8, the J gene TRBJ1-6, with D possibly matching TRBD1 (6 bases). The V end lost 5 bases, the J end lost 10 bases, and 15 bases lay between the germline ends. The CDR3 is made up of 14 amino acids. Germline CDR1 is SGHVS and CDR2 is FQNEAQ. CDR3 protein: CASSLQTGRSPLHF. The CDR3 DNA reads TGTGCCAGCAGCCTGCAAACAGGGCGCTCACCCCTCCACTTT.

The rearrangement joins TRBV15 to TRBJ2-7; 9 nucleotides line up with TRBD2. The CDR3 loop spans 17 amino acids. Germline CDR1 and CDR2: LNHNV and YYDKDF (reference sequence). Germline trimming cut 5 bases from V and 5 bases from J; bases unmatched to any gene: 16. The CDR3 sequence: CATSPKGGRGSRNEQYF. The CDR3 DNA reads TGTGCCACCAGCCCCAAGGGCGGGAGGGGATCAAGGAACGAGCAGTACTTC.